A selection of T cell receptor beta chains follows, all from one sample in a study of blood T cells in healthy people across ages. One entry per CDR3 protein results from TCRdb running MiXCR on the 5' RACE reads. The table lists under 850,000 distinct CDR3 sequences, about 37% of them singletons, with 10% to 15% in the top ten. The source material was blood. These receptors were collected from a man between 18 and 35 years old in good health. Both conserved end residues are part of each CDR3. The D gene is left open where the match is weak. Some rows mark clone size as missing; the rest say once, few, many or name a class of expanded clone.

d_gene	len	abundance	v_gene	j_gene	CDR3nt	CDR3aa
.	17	many	TRBV20-1	TRBJ2-4	TGCAGTGCTAGAGATACGGCAGGGGCCACATCAAGTGACATTCAGTACTTC	CSARDTAGATSSDIQYF
.	13	.	TRBV29-1	TRBJ2-5	TGCAGCGTTGAACCCGACAATCAAGAGACCCAGTACTTC	CSVEPDNQETQYF
.	12	once	TRBV7-2	TRBJ2-2	TGTGCCAGCAGCCCATCTTGGGGGGAGCTGTTTTTT	CASSPSWGELFF
.	16	few	TRBV7-2	TRBJ2-3	TGTGCCAGCAGCGTAGATAGGACTAAAAGCACAGATACGCAGTATTTT	CASSVDRTKSTDTQYF
.	15	few	TRBV27	TRBJ2-7	TGTGCCACCAGTCCCGGGACGGGGAACTCCTACGAGCAGTACTTC	CATSPGTGNSYEQYF
.	17	.	TRBV5-1	TRBJ1-2	TGCGCCAGCAGCTTGGCCGACGGGTTAGCGTCTGAGCATGGCTACACCTTC	CASSLADGLASEHGYTF
.	15	.	TRBV18	TRBJ1-1	TGTGCCAGCTCAGGGGGCCGGCAGGGTGGCACTGAAGCTTTCTTT	CASSGGRQGGTEAFF
TRBD1	11	many	TRBV7-9	TRBJ1-1	TGTGCCAGCAGCCGCCGGGACAGCCCTTTCTTT	CASSRRDSPFF
TRBD1	16	.	TRBV5-1	TRBJ2-5	TGCGCCAGCAGCTCTGGGACAGGAATGGGAACGGAGACCCAGTACTTC	CASSSGTGMGTETQYF
.	14	few	TRBV5-1	TRBJ1-2	TGCGCCAGCAGCTTGGCCGGGGAGAGCTATGGCTACACCTTC	CASSLAGESYGYTF
.	13	.	TRBV20-1	TRBJ1-2	TGCAGTGCTGGGGGGTACCCTAACTATGGCTACACCTTC	CSAGGYPNYGYTF
.	16	.	TRBV5-1	TRBJ2-3	TGCGCCAGCAGCTTCCTGGGACGGCGGGGGCCAGCTACGCAGTATTTT	CASSFLGRRGPATQYF
.	15	few	TRBV5-6	TRBJ2-7	TGTGCCAGCAGCTTCGCGGGACAGCCTTCCTACGAGCAGTACTTC	CASSFAGQPSYEQYF
TRBD1	14	.	TRBV29-1	TRBJ1-2	TGCAGCGTCACCGGGGACAGGGGACGTAGAGGCTACACCTTC	CSVTGDRGRRGYTF
.	17	few	TRBV3-1	TRBJ1-4	TGTGCCAGCAGCGGGCGGACCCTCTTTGCAACTAATGAAAAACTGTTTTTT	CASSGRTLFATNEKLFF
.	13	few	TRBV12-3/TRBV12-4	TRBJ1-5	TGTGCCAGCAGTACCGGGATAGAGTGGCCCCAGCATTTT	CASSTGIEWPQHF
.	14	few	TRBV7-9	TRBJ1-2	TGTGCCAGCAGCTTAAGCCTGGGGATGGATGGCTACACCTTC	CASSLSLGMDGYTF
.	12	many	TRBV12-3/TRBV12-4	TRBJ2-7	TGTGCCAGCAGTGCAAGTTACTACGAGCAGTACTTC	CASSASYYEQYF
.	12	many	TRBV12-3/TRBV12-4	TRBJ2-1	TGTGCCAGCAGGACCTCCCAGGCTGAGCAGTTCTTC	CASRTSQAEQFF
TRBD2	16	many	TRBV5-6	TRBJ2-1	TGTGCCAGCAGCTTCGGGGGGGGAAACTCCTACAATGAGCAGTTCTTC	CASSFGGGNSYNEQFF
.	16	.	TRBV7-3	TRBJ1-5	TGTGCCAGCAGCTTAAGGCACGAGCCGGGGAATCAGCCCCAGCATTTT	CASSLRHEPGNQPQHF
TRBD1	15	.	TRBV4-2	TRBJ1-2	TGTGCCAGCAGCATCCGGGACAGGGAAACCTATGGCTACACCTTC	CASSIRDRETYGYTF